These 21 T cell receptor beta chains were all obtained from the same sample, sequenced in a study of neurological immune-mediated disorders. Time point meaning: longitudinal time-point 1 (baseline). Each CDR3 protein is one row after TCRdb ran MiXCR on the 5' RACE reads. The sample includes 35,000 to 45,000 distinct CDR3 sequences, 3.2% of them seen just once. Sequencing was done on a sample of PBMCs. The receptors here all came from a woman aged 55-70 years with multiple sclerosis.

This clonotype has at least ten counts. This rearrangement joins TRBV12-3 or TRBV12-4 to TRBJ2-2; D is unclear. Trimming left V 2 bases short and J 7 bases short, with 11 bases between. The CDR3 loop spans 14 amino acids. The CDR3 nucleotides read TGTGCCAGCAGTTTACTGGGGATTGGCGGGGAGCTGTTTTTT. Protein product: CASSLLGIGGELFF.

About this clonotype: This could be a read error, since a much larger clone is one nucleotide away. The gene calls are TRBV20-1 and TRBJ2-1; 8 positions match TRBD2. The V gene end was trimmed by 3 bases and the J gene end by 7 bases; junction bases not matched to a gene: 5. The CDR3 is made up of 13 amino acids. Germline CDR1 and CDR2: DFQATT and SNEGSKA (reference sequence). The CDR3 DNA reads TGCAGTGCTAGGGGGATAGCGGGGAATGAGCAGTTCTTC. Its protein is CSARGIAGNEQFF.

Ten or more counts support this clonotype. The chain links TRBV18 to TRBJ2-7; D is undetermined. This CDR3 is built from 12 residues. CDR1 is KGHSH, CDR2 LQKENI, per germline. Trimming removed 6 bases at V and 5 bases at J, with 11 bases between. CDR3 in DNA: TGTGCCAGCTCTCGAGAGAGGAACGAGCAGTACTTC. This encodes CASSRERNEQYF.

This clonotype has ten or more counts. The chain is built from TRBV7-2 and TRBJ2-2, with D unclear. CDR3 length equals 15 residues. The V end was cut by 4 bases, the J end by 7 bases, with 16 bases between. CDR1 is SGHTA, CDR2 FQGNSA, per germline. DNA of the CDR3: TGTGCCAGCAGCTCGAACTACCCTGGGAACGGGGAGCTGTTTTTT. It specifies CASSSNYPGNGELFF.

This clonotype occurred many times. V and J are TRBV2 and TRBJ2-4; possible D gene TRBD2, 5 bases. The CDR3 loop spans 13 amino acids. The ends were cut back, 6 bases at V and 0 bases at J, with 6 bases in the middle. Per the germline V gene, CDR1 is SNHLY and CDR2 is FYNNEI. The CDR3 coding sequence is TGTGCCAGCAGCGCGGGAGCCAAAAACATTCAGTACTTC. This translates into CASSAGAKNIQYF.

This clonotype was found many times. The CDR3 loop reads CASLEGTLEGQPQHF. Here the CDR3 DNA reads TGTGCCAGTCTGGAAGGGACTCTGGAGGGGCAGCCCCAGCATTTT. This chain connects TRBV28 to TRBJ1-5, with a weak D call TRBD1 (5 bases). This CDR3 comprises 15 residues. Germline CDR1 reads MDHEN; CDR2 reads SYDVKM. Trimming removed 9 bases at V and 7 bases at J, with 22 bases between.

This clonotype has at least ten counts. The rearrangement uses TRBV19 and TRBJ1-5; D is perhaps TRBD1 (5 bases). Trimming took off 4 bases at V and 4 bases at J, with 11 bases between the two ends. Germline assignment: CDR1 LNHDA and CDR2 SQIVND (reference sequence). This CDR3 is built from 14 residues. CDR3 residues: CASSSDRTNQPQHF. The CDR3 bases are TGTGCCAGTAGTAGTGACAGAACTAATCAGCCCCAGCATTTT.

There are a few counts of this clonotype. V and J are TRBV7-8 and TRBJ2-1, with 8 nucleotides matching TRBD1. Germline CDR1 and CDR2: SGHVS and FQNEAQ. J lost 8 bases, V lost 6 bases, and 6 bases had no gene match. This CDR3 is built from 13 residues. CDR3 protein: CASSRTGIHEQFF. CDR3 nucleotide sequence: TGTGCCAGCAGTAGGACAGGGATACATGAGCAGTTCTTC.

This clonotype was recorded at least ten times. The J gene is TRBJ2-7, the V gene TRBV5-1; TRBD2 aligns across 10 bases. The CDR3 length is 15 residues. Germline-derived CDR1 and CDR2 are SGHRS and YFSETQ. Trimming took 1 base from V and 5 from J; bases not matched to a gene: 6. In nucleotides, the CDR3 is TGCGCCAGCAGCTTGAGGCTAGCGGGGGTGGACGAGCAGTACTTC. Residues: CASSLRLAGVDEQYF.

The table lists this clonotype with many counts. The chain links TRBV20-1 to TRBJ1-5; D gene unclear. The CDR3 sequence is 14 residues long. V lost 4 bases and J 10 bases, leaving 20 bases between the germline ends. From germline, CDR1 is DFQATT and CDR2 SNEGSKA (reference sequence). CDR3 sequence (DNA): TGCAGTGCTACTCCCCCTGGGAAGCCCGGCCCCCAGCATTTT. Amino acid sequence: CSATPPGKPGPQHF.

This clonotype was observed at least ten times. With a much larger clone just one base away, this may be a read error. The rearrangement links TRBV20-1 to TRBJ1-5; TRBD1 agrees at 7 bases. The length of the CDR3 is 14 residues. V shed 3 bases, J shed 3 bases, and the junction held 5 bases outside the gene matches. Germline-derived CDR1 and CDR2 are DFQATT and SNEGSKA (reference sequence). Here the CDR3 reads CSARETGNNQPQHF. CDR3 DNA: TGCAGTGCTAGGGAGACAGGGAACAATCAGCCCCAGCATTTT.

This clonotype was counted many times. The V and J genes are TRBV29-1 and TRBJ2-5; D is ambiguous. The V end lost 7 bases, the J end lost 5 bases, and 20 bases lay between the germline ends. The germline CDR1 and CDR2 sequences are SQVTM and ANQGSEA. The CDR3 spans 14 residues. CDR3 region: CSATYTWTSETQYF. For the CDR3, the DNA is TGCAGCGCCACGTACACATGGACCAGTGAGACCCAGTACTTC.

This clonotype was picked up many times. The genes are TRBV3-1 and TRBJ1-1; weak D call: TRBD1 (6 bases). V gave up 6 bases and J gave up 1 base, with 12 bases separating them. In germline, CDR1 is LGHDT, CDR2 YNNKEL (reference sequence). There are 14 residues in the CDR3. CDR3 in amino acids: CASRIQGGNTEAFF. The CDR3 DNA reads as TGTGCCAGCAGGATACAGGGAGGGAACACTGAAGCTTTCTTT.

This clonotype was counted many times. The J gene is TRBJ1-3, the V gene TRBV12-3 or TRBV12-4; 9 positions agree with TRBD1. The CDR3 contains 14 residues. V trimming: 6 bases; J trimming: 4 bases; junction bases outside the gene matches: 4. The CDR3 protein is CASSSGTGGNTIYF. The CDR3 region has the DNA TGTGCCAGCAGCTCCGGGACAGGGGGAAACACCATATATTTT.

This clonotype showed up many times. CDR3: CASSLAIKGPEAFF. CDR3 bases: TGCGCCAGCAGCTTGGCCATCAAGGGCCCTGAAGCTTTCTTT. The genes are TRBV5-1 and TRBJ1-1, with D unresolved. With 0 bases removed from V and 6 bases from J, the gap between germline ends came to 12 bases. CDR3 size: 14 residues. Germline lookup yields CDR1 SGHRS and CDR2 YFSETQ.

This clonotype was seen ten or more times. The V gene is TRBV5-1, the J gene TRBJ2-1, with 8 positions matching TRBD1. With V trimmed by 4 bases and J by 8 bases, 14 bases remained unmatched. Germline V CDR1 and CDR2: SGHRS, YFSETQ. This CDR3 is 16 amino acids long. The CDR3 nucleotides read TGCGCCAGCAGCGCCTCGGACAGGGACGGCAGGGATGAGCAGTTCTTC. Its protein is CASSASDRDGRDEQFF.

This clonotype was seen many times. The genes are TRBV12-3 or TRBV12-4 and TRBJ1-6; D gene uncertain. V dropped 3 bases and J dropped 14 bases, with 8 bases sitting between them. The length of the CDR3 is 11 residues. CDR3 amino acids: CASSFFGSLHF. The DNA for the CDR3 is TGTGCCAGCAGTTTTTTTGGGTCCCTCCACTTT.

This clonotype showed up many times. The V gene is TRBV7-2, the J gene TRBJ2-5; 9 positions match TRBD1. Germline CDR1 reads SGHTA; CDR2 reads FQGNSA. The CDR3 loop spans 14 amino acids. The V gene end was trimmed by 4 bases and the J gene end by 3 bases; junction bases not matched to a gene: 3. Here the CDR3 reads CASSSDRGKETQYF. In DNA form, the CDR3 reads TGTGCCAGCAGCTCGGACAGGGGAAAAGAGACCCAGTACTTC.

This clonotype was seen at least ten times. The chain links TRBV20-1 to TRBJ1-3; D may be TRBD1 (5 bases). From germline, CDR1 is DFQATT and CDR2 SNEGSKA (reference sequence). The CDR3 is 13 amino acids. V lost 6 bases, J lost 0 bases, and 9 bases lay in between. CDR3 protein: CSATGPSGNTIYF. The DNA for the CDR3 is TGCAGTGCCACAGGTCCCTCTGGAAACACCATATATTTT.

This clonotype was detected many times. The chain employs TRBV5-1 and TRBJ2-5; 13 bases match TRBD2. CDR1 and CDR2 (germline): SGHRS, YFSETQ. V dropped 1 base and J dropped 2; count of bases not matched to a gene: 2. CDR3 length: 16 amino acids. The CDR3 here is CASSLRGLAGQETQYF. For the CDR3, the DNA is TGCGCCAGCAGCTTGAGGGGACTAGCGGGGCAAGAGACCCAGTACTTC.

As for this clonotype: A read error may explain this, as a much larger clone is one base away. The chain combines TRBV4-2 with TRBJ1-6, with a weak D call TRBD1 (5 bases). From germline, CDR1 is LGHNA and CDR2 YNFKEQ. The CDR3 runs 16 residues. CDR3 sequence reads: CASSQGRDRNNSPLNF. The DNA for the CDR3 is TGTGCCAGCAGCCAAGGCCGGGACCGAAATAATTCACCCCTCAACTTT.